This T cell receptor beta chain appears in the sequencing data of a study of graft-versus-host responses after intestinal transplantation. On the study more broadly: Uniformly, recipients were administered anti-thymocyte globulin induction with subsequent tacrolimus and steroids for roughly three years.

Points from the study as a whole: Association was observed between peak circulating GvH clone levels and early post-transplant HvG declines. In patients with graft-donor T cell macrochimerism, allograft graft-versus-host to host-versus-graft clonal ratios were high.

About this clone: The antigen is undetermined.

The protocol was immunoSEQ multiplex PCR, while the TCRdb copy is restricted to in-frame clones and leaves out a portion. The data show about 85,000 clones, 83% seen once. Trimming stripped 4 bases from V and 9 bases from J, with 6 bases between. The CDR3 covers 10 residues. Germline lookup yields CDR1 MGHDK and CDR2 SYGVNS. Sequencing was performed on unstimulated CD8+ T cells sorted from spleen or lymph node cells, taken before intestinal transplant. The TCR was taken from a human donor who received an intestinal transplant. V gene TRBV25-1 combines with J gene TRBJ1-1; D is ambiguous. CDR3 sequence: CASSGPQAFF. The CDR3, as DNA: TGTGCCAGCAGTGGGCCACAAGCTTTCTTT.